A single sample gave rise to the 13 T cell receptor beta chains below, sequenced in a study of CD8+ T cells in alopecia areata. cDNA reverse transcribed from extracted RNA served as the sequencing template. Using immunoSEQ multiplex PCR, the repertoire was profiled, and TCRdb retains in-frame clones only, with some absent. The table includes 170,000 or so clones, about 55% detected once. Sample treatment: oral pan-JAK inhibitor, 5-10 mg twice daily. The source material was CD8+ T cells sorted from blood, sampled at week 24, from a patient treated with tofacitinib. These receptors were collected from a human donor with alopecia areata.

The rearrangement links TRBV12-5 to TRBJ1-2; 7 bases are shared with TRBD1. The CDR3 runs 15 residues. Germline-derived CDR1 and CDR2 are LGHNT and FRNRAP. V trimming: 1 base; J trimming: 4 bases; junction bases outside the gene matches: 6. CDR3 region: CASGLGQGSFYGYTF. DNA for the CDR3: TGTGCTAGTGGTTTGGGACAGGGATCGTTCTATGGCTACACCTTC. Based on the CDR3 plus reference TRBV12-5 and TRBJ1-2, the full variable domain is DARVTQTPRHKVTEMGQEVTMRCQPILGHNTVFWYRQTMMQGLELLAYFRNRAPLDDSGMPKDRFSAEMPDATLATLKIQPSEPRDSAVYFCASGLGQGSFYGYTFGSGTRLTVV.

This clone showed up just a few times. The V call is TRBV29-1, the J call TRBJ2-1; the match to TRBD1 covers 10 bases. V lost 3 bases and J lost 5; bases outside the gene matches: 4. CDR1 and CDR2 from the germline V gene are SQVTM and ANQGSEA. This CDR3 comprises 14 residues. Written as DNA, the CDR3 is TGCAGCGTTGAGGGACAGGGGCCAAACAATGAGCAGTTCTTC. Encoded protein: CSVEGQGPNNEQFF.

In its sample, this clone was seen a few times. Written as DNA, the CDR3 is TGCGCCAGCAGCGCCCTAGCGGGGGGGCGGTCGGATACGCAGTATTTT. Amino acid sequence: CASSALAGGRSDTQYF. The rearrangement uses TRBV5-1 and TRBJ2-3; 12 positions agree with TRBD2. Trimming took 4 bases from V and 6 from J; bases not matched to a gene: 9. Germline values: CDR1 SGHRS, CDR2 YFSETQ. The CDR3 totals 16 residues.

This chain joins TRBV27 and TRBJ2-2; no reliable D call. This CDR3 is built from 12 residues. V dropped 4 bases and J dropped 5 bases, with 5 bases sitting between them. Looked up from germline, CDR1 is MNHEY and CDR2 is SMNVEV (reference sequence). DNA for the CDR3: TGTGCCAGCAGTTCTTGGACCGGGGAGCTGTTTTTT. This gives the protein CASSSWTGELFF.

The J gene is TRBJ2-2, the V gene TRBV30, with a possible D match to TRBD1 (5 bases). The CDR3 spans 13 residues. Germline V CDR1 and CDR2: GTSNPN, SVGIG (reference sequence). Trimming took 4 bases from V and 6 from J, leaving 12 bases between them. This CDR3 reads CAWNTGPAGELFF. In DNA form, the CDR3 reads TGTGCCTGGAACACAGGACCCGCCGGGGAGCTGTTTTTT.

The CDR3, as DNA: TGTGCCAGCAGTATAGTGGAGGAAGGAGATACGCAGTATTTT. Protein: CASSIVEEGDTQYF. V and J are TRBV6-5 and TRBJ2-3; D is possibly TRBD2 (5 bases). The germline V gene encodes CDR1 MNHEY and CDR2 SVGAGI. The V gene lost 5 bases and the J gene lost 5 bases, with 14 bases spanning the gap. CDR3 size: 14 residues.

The CDR3, as DNA: TGCGCCAGCAGCAACAGATCTAATGAAAAACTGTTTTTT. Protein sequence: CASSNRSNEKLFF. The V call is TRBV5-1, the J call TRBJ1-4; D is unresolved. The CDR3 contains 13 residues. Trimming pared 4 bases from V and 3 bases from J, leaving 7 bases between. Germline-derived CDR1 and CDR2 are SGHRS and YFSETQ. The whole variable domain, remainder taken from reference TRBV5-1 and TRBJ1-4, is KAGVTQTPRYLIKTRGQQVTLSCSPISGHRSVSWYQQTPGQGLQFLFEYFSETQRNKGNFPGRFSGRQFSNSRSEMNVSTLELGDSALYLCASSNRSNEKLFFGSGTQLSVL.

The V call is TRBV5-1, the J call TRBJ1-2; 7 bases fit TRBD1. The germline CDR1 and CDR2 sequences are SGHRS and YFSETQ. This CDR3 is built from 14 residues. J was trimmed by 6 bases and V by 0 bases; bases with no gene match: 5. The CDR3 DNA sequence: TGCGCCAGCAGCTTGGGACAGGGATCTCATGGCTACACCTTC. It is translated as CASSLGQGSHGYTF.

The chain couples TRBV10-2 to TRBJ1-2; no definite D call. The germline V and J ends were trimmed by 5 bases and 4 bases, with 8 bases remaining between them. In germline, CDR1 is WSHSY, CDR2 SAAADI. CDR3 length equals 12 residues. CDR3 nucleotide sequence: TGCGCCAGCAGTCAAGATAGCTATGGCTACACCTTC. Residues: CASSQDSYGYTF.

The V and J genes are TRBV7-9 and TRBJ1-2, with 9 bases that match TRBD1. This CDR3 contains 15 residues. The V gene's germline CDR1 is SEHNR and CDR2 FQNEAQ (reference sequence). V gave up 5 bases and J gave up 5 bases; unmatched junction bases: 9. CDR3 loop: CASSVDGQGIYGYTF. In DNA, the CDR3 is TGTGCCAGCAGCGTTGACGGACAGGGGATTTATGGCTACACCTTC.

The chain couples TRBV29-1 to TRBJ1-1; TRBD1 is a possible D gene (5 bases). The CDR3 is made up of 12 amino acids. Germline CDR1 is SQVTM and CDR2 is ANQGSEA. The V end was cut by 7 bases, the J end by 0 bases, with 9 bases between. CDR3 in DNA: TGCAGCGCAAAGGACATGAACACTGAAGCTTTCTTT. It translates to CSAKDMNTEAFF.

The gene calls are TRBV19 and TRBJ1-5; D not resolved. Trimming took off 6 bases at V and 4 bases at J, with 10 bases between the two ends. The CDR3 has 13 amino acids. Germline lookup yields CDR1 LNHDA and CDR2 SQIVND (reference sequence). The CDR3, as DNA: TGTGCCAGTAGCACAGATAGAAATCAGCCCCAGCATTTT. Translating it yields CASSTDRNQPQHF.

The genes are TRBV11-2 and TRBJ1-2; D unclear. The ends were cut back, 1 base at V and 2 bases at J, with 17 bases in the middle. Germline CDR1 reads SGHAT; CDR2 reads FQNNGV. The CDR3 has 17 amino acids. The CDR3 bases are TGTGCCAGCAGCTTAGGAGGAACGCAGGTGATAAACTATGGCTACACCTTC. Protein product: CASSLGGTQVINYGYTF.